The 2 T cell receptor beta chains in this list originate from one sample, sequenced in a study of CD8 T cells in Susac syndrome. Reverse transcription of roughly 0.5 to 1 ug RNA was carried out with random hexamers. Each CDR3 protein is one row after TCRdb ran MiXCR on the immunoSEQ multiplex PCR reads. The data contain about 190,000 distinct CDR3 sequences, around 93% of them seen just once; the ten biggest clones take up about 0.15%. The material sequenced was CD8+ T cells from PBMCs. The receptors originated from a human donor with Susac syndrome.

The V call is TRBV27, the J call TRBJ2-2; D is uncertain. The CDR3 runs to 13 residues. Trimming stripped 8 bases from V and 4 bases from J, with 11 bases between. Germline-derived CDR1 and CDR2 are MNHEY and SMNVEV (reference sequence). Here the CDR3 DNA reads TGTGCCAGCTCTGTGAGAGGCACCGGGGAGCTGTTTTTT. Translation: CASSVRGTGELFF.

The genes are TRBV5-1 and TRBJ2-7; D is unclear. Germline V lookup: CDR1 SGHRS, CDR2 YFSETQ. The V end lost 6 bases, the J end lost 0 bases, and 10 bases lay between the germline ends. The CDR3 is 13 amino acids. CDR3 DNA sequence: TGCGCCAGCAACACCGGCTCCTCCTACGAGCAGTACTTC. Protein: CASNTGSSYEQYF.